The rows below give T cell receptor beta chains drawn from one sample of a study of blood T cell repertoires in COVID-19. The data were produced by immunoSEQ multiplex PCR, yet TCRdb's version contains in-frame clones alone and is incomplete. The table records 70,000 or so clones, around 80% of them present only once. Specimen: peripheral blood. The source is a human donor in a cohort sampled during active COVID-19. The CDR3 runs from the conserved cysteine through the conserved F or W. The D gene is left open where the match is weak. Part of the rows lack a size; the others show once, few, many or a class for expanded clones.

TRBV10-3,.,.,TRBJ1-4,TGTGCCATCAGTGTAAACAGCCATGCCAGTGAAAAACTGTTTTTT,CAISVNSHASEKLFF
TRBV6-1,.,.,TRBJ2-4,TGTGCCAGCAGTGAATATTCAGGGCTAGCCAAAAACATTCAGTACTTC,CASSEYSGLAKNIQYF
TRBV6-5,TRBD2,few,TRBJ2-1,TGTGCCAGCAGAACCGGGGGGGGTCTAAGTGAGCAGTTCTTC,CASRTGGGLSEQFF
TRBV9,TRBD2,.,TRBJ2-2,TGTGCCAGCAGCTCTGGGGTAGCGGGAGGATCGAACACCGGGGAGCTGTTTTTT,CASSSGVAGGSNTGELFF
TRBV18,.,.,TRBJ2-1,TGTGCCAGCTCACCTACCCGCAGGGATAATGAGCAGTTCTTC,CASSPTRRDNEQFF
TRBV9,TRBD2,.,TRBJ2-1,TGTGCCAGCAGCCTTAGCGGGAGGAGTTACAATGAGCAGTTCTTC,CASSLSGRSYNEQFF
TRBV5-1,.,.,TRBJ2-5,TGCGCCAGCACAAGGGACTTACTTGAGACCCAGTACTTC,CASTRDLLETQYF
TRBV6-5,.,.,TRBJ1-2,TGTGCCAGCAGTTACTCGAGGCAGGGCGGGGGCTATGGCTACACCTTC,CASSYSRQGGGYGYTF
TRBV11-2,TRBD1,.,TRBJ2-3,TGTGCCAGCAAGACAGGGATTAGCACAGATACGCAGTATTTT,CASKTGISTDTQYF
TRBV10-3,.,.,TRBJ1-5,TGTGCCATCAGTGAGTCCGGGGGTAGCAATCAGCCCCAGCATTTT,CAISESGGSNQPQHF
TRBV7-2,.,.,TRBJ1-3,TGTGCCAGCAGCTTAAAGTCGGGGTCTACCCTCTCTGGAAACACCATATATTTT,CASSLKSGSTLSGNTIYF
TRBV28,.,.,TRBJ1-5,TGTGCCAGCAGTTCCTCCTCGGTCTTAGCTAGCAATCAGCCCCAGCATTTT,CASSSSSVLASNQPQHF
TRBV5-1,TRBD1,.,TRBJ2-1,TGCGCCAGCAGCGGACAGGGGGCCCAGGGGGGGGAGCAGTTCTTC,CASSGQGAQGGEQFF
TRBV4-2,TRBD1,few,TRBJ1-2,TGTGCCAGCAGCTCAGGGACAGGGCAAGACTGGACCTATGGCTACACCTTC,CASSSGTGQDWTYGYTF
TRBV29-1,TRBD2,.,TRBJ2-1,TGCAGCGTTGGCCCTAGCGGGAGAGGTAATGAGCAGTTCTTC,CSVGPSGRGNEQFF
TRBV12-2,.,.,TRBJ1-1,TGTGCAAGTCGCTTAGGAAGGGGTGGCAACCCGAACACTGAAGCTTTCTTT,CASRLGRGGNPNTEAFF
TRBV5-1,.,.,TRBJ2-2,TGCGCCAGCTCCCAGACCGGGGAGCTGTTTTTT,CASSQTGELFF
TRBV6-5,.,.,TRBJ2-2,TGTGCCAGCCCCCTGCTCGGGACCGGGGAGCTGTTTTTT,CASPLLGTGELFF
TRBV28,.,.,TRBJ1-4,TGTGCCAGCAGTTCCGCGTCCGCAACTAATGAAAAACTGTTTTTT,CASSSASATNEKLFF
TRBV30,TRBD1,.,TRBJ1-2,TGTGCCTGGAGTGGACCTGACAGGGCTATCTATGGCTACACCTTC,CAWSGPDRAIYGYTF
TRBV2,TRBD2,.,TRBJ2-3,TGTGCCAGCAGTGTCTCGGGACTAGGCGCAGATACGCAGTATTTT,CASSVSGLGADTQYF
TRBV7-9,.,.,TRBJ1-1,TGTGCCAGCAGCTTAGGTCAAAAAGCTTTCTTT,CASSLGQKAFF
TRBV3-1/TRBV3-2,TRBD1,.,TRBJ1-1,TGTGCCAGCAGCTATGGGACAGGGGCTGAAGCTTTCTTT,CASSYGTGAEAFF
TRBV19,.,.,TRBJ1-6,TGTGCCACACGGGACACTGGGACCAGCTCCTATAATTCACCCCTCCACTTT,CATRDTGTSSYNSPLHF
TRBV28,.,.,TRBJ2-3,TGTGCCAGCAGCAGAGGGGGGGCGAGCACAGATACGCAGTATTTT,CASSRGGASTDTQYF
TRBV3-1/TRBV3-2,.,.,TRBJ2-7,TGTGCCAGCAGCCAAGTAAGGACAGAAACCTACGAGCAGTACTTC,CASSQVRTETYEQYF
TRBV29-1,TRBD2,.,TRBJ2-7,TGCAGCGTTCTAAAACTAGCGGGACTGAGGTACGAGCAGTACTTC,CSVLKLAGLRYEQYF
TRBV25-1,.,.,TRBJ1-1,TGTGCCAGCAGCCGAAACCGGCGGGGTGGCACTGAAGCTTTCTTT,CASSRNRRGGTEAFF
TRBV4-2,TRBD1,.,TRBJ2-3,TGTGCCAGCAGCCAAGACCGACAGGGTATGAGCACAGATACGCAGTATTTT,CASSQDRQGMSTDTQYF
TRBV7-2,.,.,TRBJ2-3,TGTGCCAGCAGCTTAGAAGACTGGTCGGCAGATACGCAGTATTTT,CASSLEDWSADTQYF
TRBV28,TRBD2,.,TRBJ2-7,TGTGCCAGCAGCCCCACGACTAGCGGGAGCCCGGTGCAGCAGTACTTC,CASSPTTSGSPVQQYF
TRBV6-5,TRBD2,few,TRBJ2-1,TGTGCCAGCAGGGGGCGGGAGGGGTACAATGAGCAGTTCTTC,CASRGREGYNEQFF
TRBV11-2,.,.,TRBJ2-3,TGTGCCAGCAGCTTAAATGGACAGTCTATCACAGATACGCAGTATTTT,CASSLNGQSITDTQYF
TRBV20-1,TRBD2,once,TRBJ2-3,TGCAGTGCTAGTTTCGGGCGCGATATAGCGGGGGGGGTCACAGATACGCAGTATTTT,CSASFGRDIAGGVTDTQYF
TRBV12-3/TRBV12-4,.,few,TRBJ2-7,TGTGCCAGCAGTTTTAGTTCCGAGCAGTACTTC,CASSFSSEQYF
TRBV14,TRBD2,.,TRBJ2-3,TGTGCCAGCAGCCAAGCCCGGGGGGTCCCAGATACGCAGTATTTT,CASSQARGVPDTQYF
TRBV19,.,.,TRBJ1-5,TGTGCCAGTAGTATCTGGTCTGGAGATCAGCCCCAGCATTTT,CASSIWSGDQPQHF
TRBV4-1,TRBD2,.,TRBJ2-1,TGCGCCAGCAGCCAAGCTGGCGGGAGGGCCAATGAGCAGTTCTTC,CASSQAGGRANEQFF
TRBV5-4,TRBD1,.,TRBJ1-2,TGTGCCAGCAGCTTGGTGGTGGGACAGGGACATGGCTACACCTTC,CASSLVVGQGHGYTF
TRBV20-1,TRBD1,once,TRBJ2-3,TGCAGTGCTAGTTTATTTGTGGGACAGGGTGCAGATACGCAGTATTTT,CSASLFVGQGADTQYF
TRBV4-1,.,few,TRBJ1-4,TGCGCCAGTACGACAGCAACTAATGAAAAACTGTTTTTT,CASTTATNEKLFF
TRBV18,.,.,TRBJ2-3,TGTGCCAGCTCACCGGGACTCGTCCAAGATACGCAGTATTTT,CASSPGLVQDTQYF
TRBV20-1,TRBD2,.,TRBJ2-6,TGCAGTGCTAGTAGCGGGAGTTTTATAGCAGCCGGGGCCAACGTCCTGACTTTC,CSASSGSFIAAGANVLTF
TRBV27,.,.,TRBJ2-2,TGTGCCAGCAGTTCAACGGGCACCGGGGAGCTGTTTTTT,CASSSTGTGELFF
TRBV5-1,.,.,TRBJ2-5,TGCGCCAGCAACCTAGACAGTGGCCCGGAGACCCAGTACTTC,CASNLDSGPETQYF
TRBV7-2,.,.,TRBJ2-2,TGTGCCAGCAGCTTAGCTAGCACGAACACCGGGGAGCTGTTTTTT,CASSLASTNTGELFF
TRBV18,TRBD1,.,TRBJ1-3,TGTGCCAGCTCATTCGACAGGGAAACTGGAAACACCATATATTTT,CASSFDRETGNTIYF
TRBV19,.,.,TRBJ2-1,TGTGCCAGTAGCTTACGACAGCTTGGTAGCTACAATGAGCAGTTCTTC,CASSLRQLGSYNEQFF